These 30 T cell receptor beta chains came from one sample sequenced in a study of blood T cell repertoires in COVID-19. Libraries were prepared by immunoSEQ multiplex PCR; TCRdb keeps only in-frame clonotypes and omits some of them. The sample comprises roughly 70,000 clones, approximately 77% of which are singletons, and around 2.3% rests with the top ten. What was sequenced was peripheral blood. These receptors were collected from a man in his 70s with COVID-19, enrolled during active disease.

The chain recombines TRBV27 with TRBJ1-2; TRBD1 matches 7 bases. The length of the CDR3 is 14 residues. V lost 8 bases to trimming and J lost 4 bases; unmatched junction nucleotides: 10. Germline V gene sequence: CDR1 MNHEY, CDR2 SMNVEV (reference sequence). The CDR3 spells CASGAWDSIYGYTF. CDR3 nucleotide sequence: TGTGCCAGCGGGGCCTGGGACAGCATCTATGGCTACACCTTC.

This chain's CDR3 is CASSLSGKPQHF. As DNA, the CDR3 is TGTGCCAGCAGTTTATCAGGGAAGCCCCAGCATTTT. The genes are TRBV28 and TRBJ1-5; weak D call: TRBD1 (5 bases). Trimming removed 1 base from V and 8 bases from J, with 6 bases in between. The CDR3 runs to 12 residues. Germline CDR1 MDHEN, CDR2 SYDVKM.

The chain joins TRBV5-4 to TRBJ1-5; D gene unclear. The CDR3 extends over 14 amino acids. Between the trimmed V and J ends, which lost 0 bases and 4 bases, there was a span of 8 bases. Germline CDR1 and CDR2: SGHNT and YYREEE (reference sequence). The CDR3 DNA reads TGTGCCAGCAGCTTGGGTGGAGGGAATCAGCCCCAGCATTTT. It codes for CASSLGGGNQPQHF.

The rearrangement joins TRBV10-3 to TRBJ2-2; TRBD2 might be the D (7 bases). From germline, CDR1 is ENHRY and CDR2 SYGVKD. This CDR3 has 15 residues. V was cut by 8 bases and J by 4 bases, with 17 bases left in between. The CDR3 DNA reads TGTGCCATCTCTAAAGGGGGGGTTGGCACCGGGGAGCTGTTTTTT. Residues: CAISKGGVGTGELFF.

CDR3 coding DNA: TGTGCCAGCAGTTTCAGGGGCTCACCCCTCCACTTT. As protein: CASSFRGSPLHF. The rearrangement uses TRBV6-5 and TRBJ1-6; D may be TRBD1 (6 bases). The CDR3 is 12 residues long. The germline V gene has CDR1 MNHEY and CDR2 SVGAGI. V was clipped by 4 bases and J by 10 bases, with 8 bases between them.

The rearrangement joins TRBV7-9 to TRBJ2-1; TRBD2 matches at 8 bases. The length of the CDR3 is 16 residues. With V trimmed by 3 bases and J by 6 bases, 10 bases remained unmatched. The V gene's germline CDR1 is SEHNR and CDR2 FQNEAQ (reference sequence). CDR3: CASSFYAGGGANEQFF. The DNA of the CDR3 is TGTGCCAGCAGCTTTTATGCGGGAGGAGGGGCCAATGAGCAGTTCTTC. Variable domain in full (rest from reference TRBV7-9 and TRBJ2-1): DTGVSQNPRHKITKRGQNVTFRCDPISEHNRLYWYRQTLGQGPEFLTYFQNEAQLEKSRLLSDRFSAERPKGSFSTLEIQRTEQGDSAMYLCASSFYAGGGANEQFFGPGTRLTVL.

The chain combines TRBV9 with TRBJ1-1, with a weak D call TRBD1 (5 bases). CDR1 is SGDLS and CDR2 is YYNGEE in the germline V gene. The CDR3 extends over 13 amino acids. V lost 1 base, J lost 3 bases, and 7 bases lay in between. The CDR3, as DNA: TGTGCCAGCAGCGTAAGACAGTACACTGAAGCTTTCTTT. Amino acids: CASSVRQYTEAFF.

This clone was seen repeatedly, ten times or more. The chain links TRBV12-3 or TRBV12-4 to TRBJ2-1; D uncertain. V was pared by 4 bases and J by 1 base, with 5 bases between. The CDR3 spans 13 residues. The CDR3 sequence is CASSSVSYNEQFF. CDR3 nucleotides: TGTGCCAGCAGTTCCGTTTCCTACAATGAGCAGTTCTTC.

The chain carries TRBV5-1 and TRBJ2-2; 14 bases agree with TRBD2. Per the germline V gene, CDR1 is SGHRS and CDR2 is YFSETQ. The J segment lost 1 base and the V segment lost 0 bases, leaving 5 bases of the junction unmatched. The CDR3 is 19 amino acids. CDR3 DNA sequence: TGCGCCAGCAGCTTGGAGGGGACTAGCGGGAGATGGAACACCGGGGAGCTGTTTTTT. It encodes CASSLEGTSGRWNTGELFF.

The chain has TRBV4-2 and TRBJ1-4; D call uncertain. The V end lost 2 bases, the J end lost 8 bases, and 21 bases lay between the germline ends. The CDR3 length is 17 residues. Germline V lookup: CDR1 LGHNA, CDR2 YNFKEQ. The CDR3 bases are TGTGCCAGCAGCCAAAGACCGCCCGGGGAAATTGGGGAAAAACTGTTTTTT. This codes for CASSQRPPGEIGEKLFF.

The CDR3 DNA is TGTGCCAGCAGAAATTCCGGGACAGGGAATGAAAAACTGTTTTTT. Its translation is CASRNSGTGNEKLFF. V usage is TRBV7-6 and J usage is TRBJ1-4; TRBD1 matches 9 bases. This CDR3 region has 15 residues. Germline CDR1 reads SGHVS; CDR2 reads FNYEAQ. The trim removed 6 bases at V and 5 bases at J, leaving 7 bases unmatched.

The V gene is TRBV15, the J gene TRBJ2-1; 8 bases match TRBD2. Germline CDR1 reads LNHNV; CDR2 reads YYDKDF (reference sequence). The junction had 7 bases not matched to a gene; V was cut back by 1 base and J by 8 bases. The CDR3 is made up of 15 amino acids. The CDR3 reads CATSRAPRGADEQFF. As DNA, the CDR3 is TGTGCCACCAGCAGAGCTCCGCGGGGGGCCGATGAGCAGTTCTTC.

This clone was seen a handful of times. The CDR3 loop is CAIRGGLAGGGTDTQYF. The DNA of the CDR3 is TGTGCCATCAGGGGGGGTCTAGCGGGAGGAGGAACAGATACGCAGTATTTT. The V and J genes are TRBV10-3 and TRBJ2-3; 11 nucleotides match TRBD2. Germline CDR1 and CDR2: ENHRY and SYGVKD. The CDR3 sequence is 17 residues long. Trimming cost V 6 bases and J 3 bases; bases outside gene matches: 11.

The chain recombines TRBV3-1 (or the pseudogene TRBV3-2) with TRBJ2-7, with TRBD2 identical over 11 bases. Germline V gene lookup returns CDR1 LGHDT and CDR2 YNNKEL (reference sequence). V shed 2 bases, J shed 0 bases, and the junction held 0 bases outside the gene matches. The CDR3 is 15 amino acids. The CDR3 protein is CASSQTSGSSYEQYF. As DNA, the CDR3 is TGTGCCAGCAGCCAAACTAGCGGGAGCTCCTACGAGCAGTACTTC.

This clone was seen only once. J is TRBJ2-7 and V is TRBV5-1; 8 bases line up with TRBD1. This CDR3 comprises 16 residues. The germline V gene encodes CDR1 SGHRS and CDR2 YFSETQ. V shed 0 bases, J shed 3 bases, and the junction held 8 bases outside the gene matches. CDR3 region: CASSLVGQGQGYEQYF. The CDR3 DNA reads TGCGCCAGCAGCTTGGTTGGACAGGGCCAAGGCTACGAGCAGTACTTC.

V and J are TRBV6-5 and TRBJ1-1, with 7 nucleotides matching TRBD1. V lost 6 bases to trimming and J lost 1 base; unmatched junction nucleotides: 5. The CDR3 sequence is 14 residues long. CDR1 and CDR2 (germline): MNHEY, SVGAGI. CDR3 sequence (DNA): TGTGCCAGCAGGGTGACAGGGCCGAACACTGAAGCTTTCTTT. This sequence encodes CASRVTGPNTEAFF.

This chain joins TRBV20-1 and TRBJ1-2, with 9 positions matching TRBD1. The CDR3 consists of 11 residues. Per germline, CDR1 DFQATT and CDR2 SNEGSKA (reference sequence). J was trimmed by 8 bases and V by 6 bases; bases with no gene match: 4. The CDR3 loop is CSAPGQGGYTF. CDR3 nucleotides: TGCAGTGCCCCCGGACAGGGGGGCTACACCTTC.

The V gene is TRBV5-6, the J gene TRBJ2-2; D remains ambiguous. Germline V gene data show CDR1 as SGHDT and CDR2 as YYEEEE. V lost 4 bases and J 0 bases, leaving 4 bases between the germline ends. The CDR3 is made up of 13 amino acids. The CDR3 spells CASSLANTGELFF. The CDR3, as DNA: TGTGCCAGCAGCCTAGCGAACACCGGGGAGCTGTTTTTT. Looking up the rest from reference TRBV5-6 and TRBJ2-2 gives the full variable domain: DAGVTQSPTHLIKTRGQQVTLRCSPKSGHDTVSWYQQALGQGPQFIFQYYEEEERQRGNFPDRFSGHQFPNYSSELNVNALLLGDSALYLCASSLANTGELFFGEGSRLTVL.

V gene TRBV20-1 combines with J gene TRBJ2-1, with 11 bases matching TRBD2. V trimming: 3 bases; J trimming: 0 bases; junction bases outside the gene matches: 7. The CDR3 loop spans 17 amino acids. Germline loops: CDR1 DFQATT, CDR2 SNEGSKA (reference sequence). CDR3 in DNA: TGCAGTGCTAGTACGGCTAGCGGGAGGAGCTCCTACAATGAGCAGTTCTTC. Translation: CSASTASGRSSYNEQFF.

This clone was picked up many times. This chain connects TRBV11-1 to TRBJ1-4; D is uncertain. CDR3 length equals 14 residues. Trimming shortened V by 1 base and J by 0 bases, and 3 bases separated the two germline ends. The germline V gene has CDR1 SGHAT and CDR2 FQDESV (reference sequence). The CDR3 reads CASSLGATNEKLFF. Written as DNA, the CDR3 is TGTGCCAGCAGCTTAGGAGCAACTAATGAAAAACTGTTTTTT.

The CDR3 region has the DNA TGTGCCAGCAGTTCGGGGCCGGGCGGGATCCTTAGCACAGATACGCAGTATTTT. Encoded protein: CASSSGPGGILSTDTQYF. The chain is built from TRBV28 and TRBJ2-3, with D perhaps matching TRBD2 (6 bases). V was shortened by 4 bases and J by 0 bases, with 20 bases between the two germline ends. The CDR3 is made up of 18 amino acids. The V gene's germline CDR1 is MDHEN and CDR2 SYDVKM.

V and J are TRBV12-3 or TRBV12-4 and TRBJ2-7; D unclear. The CDR3 extends over 13 amino acids. The V gene lost 6 bases and the J gene lost 3 bases, with 12 bases spanning the gap. CDR3 in DNA: TGTGCCAGCAGCCTTCACAGAGTCTACGAGCAGTACTTC. It is translated as CASSLHRVYEQYF.

The genes are TRBV15 and TRBJ2-1; 7 bases line up with TRBD1. J lost 1 base, V lost 2 bases, and 5 bases had no gene match. The CDR3 covers 16 residues. Per the germline V gene, CDR1 is LNHNV and CDR2 is YYDKDF (reference sequence). CDR3 residues: CATSRRADRSYNEQFF. The CDR3 nucleotides are TGTGCCACCAGCAGACGCGCGGACAGGTCCTACAATGAGCAGTTCTTC. The full variable domain, its missing parts supplied by reference TRBV15 and TRBJ2-1, is DAMVIQNPRYQVTQFGKPVTLSCSQTLNHNVMYWYQQKSSQAPKLLFHYYDKDFNNEADTPDNFQSRRPNTSFCFLDIRSPGLGDTAMYLCATSRRADRSYNEQFFGPGTRLTVL.

In this sample, this clone turned up once. The chain has TRBV5-1 and TRBJ2-1, with TRBD2 matching over 13 bases. The CDR3 runs 20 residues. CDR1 is SGHRS, CDR2 YFSETQ, per germline. V lost 0 bases and J lost 2; bases outside the gene matches: 11. CDR3: CASSLAVGLAGVKTYNEQFF. CDR3 bases: TGCGCCAGCAGCTTGGCCGTCGGACTAGCGGGAGTAAAAACCTACAATGAGCAGTTCTTC.

This rearrangement joins TRBV29-1 to TRBJ1-2; the D gene is possibly TRBD1 (6 bases). Looked up from germline, CDR1 is SQVTM and CDR2 is ANQGSEA. The CDR3 totals 12 residues. Trimming took 5 bases from V and 3 from J, leaving 10 bases between them. CDR3 residues: CSVLGGDYGYTF. CDR3 in DNA: TGCAGCGTTCTAGGGGGGGACTATGGCTACACCTTC. Using reference TRBV29-1 and TRBJ1-2 for the parts outside the CDR3, the full variable domain is SAVISQKPSRDICQRGTSLTIQCQVDSQVTMMFWYRQQPGQSLTLIATANQGSEATYESGFVIDKFPISRPNLTFSTLTVSNMSPEDSSIYLCSVLGGDYGYTFGSGTRLTVV.

This clone was found once. The V and J genes are TRBV18 and TRBJ2-1; 8 bases align to TRBD2. Germline V gene lookup returns CDR1 KGHSH and CDR2 LQKENI. The CDR3 sequence is 14 residues long. V was pared by 2 bases and J by 6 bases, with 3 bases of the junction left unmatched. CDR3 nucleotides: TGTGCCAGCTCACCAAAGCGGGAGATCAATGAGCAGTTCTTC. This sequence encodes CASSPKREINEQFF.

The chain recombines TRBV27 with TRBJ2-7; a possible D gene is TRBD2 (6 bases). This CDR3 has 16 residues. Per germline, CDR1 MNHEY and CDR2 SMNVEV (reference sequence). Trimming left V 6 bases short and J 2 bases short, with 20 bases between. The CDR3 DNA reads TGTGCCAGCAGAAGGGGAACGGGAGCCTACACCTACGAGCAGTACTTC. Its protein product is CASRRGTGAYTYEQYF.

The chain couples TRBV10-3 to TRBJ1-2, with 7 bases matching TRBD1. V lost 7 bases, J lost 2 bases, and 4 bases stayed unmatched. The length of the CDR3 is 13 residues. Germline V gives CDR1 ENHRY, CDR2 SYGVKD. The CDR3 spells CAITTGRNYGYTF. For the CDR3, the DNA is TGTGCCATCACGACAGGGAGGAACTATGGCTACACCTTC.

This chain links TRBV6-6 with TRBJ2-7, with D tentatively TRBD1 (6 bases). Germline assignment: CDR1 MNHNY and CDR2 SVGAGI (reference sequence). V lost 6 bases, J lost 4 bases, and 10 bases lay in between. The CDR3 spans 12 residues. As DNA, the CDR3 is TGTGCCAGCAGCCAGCAGGGGTACGAGCAGTACTTC. It yields the protein CASSQQGYEQYF.

V and J are TRBV28 and TRBJ2-1; 9 bases line up with TRBD2. Unmatched junction bases numbered 7, after V lost 6 bases and J lost 7 bases. The germline CDR1 and CDR2 sequences are MDHEN and SYDVKM. CDR3 length equals 14 residues. The CDR3 sequence is CASRNTGLANEQFF. The CDR3 DNA is TGTGCCAGCAGAAATACGGGACTAGCAAATGAGCAGTTCTTC.